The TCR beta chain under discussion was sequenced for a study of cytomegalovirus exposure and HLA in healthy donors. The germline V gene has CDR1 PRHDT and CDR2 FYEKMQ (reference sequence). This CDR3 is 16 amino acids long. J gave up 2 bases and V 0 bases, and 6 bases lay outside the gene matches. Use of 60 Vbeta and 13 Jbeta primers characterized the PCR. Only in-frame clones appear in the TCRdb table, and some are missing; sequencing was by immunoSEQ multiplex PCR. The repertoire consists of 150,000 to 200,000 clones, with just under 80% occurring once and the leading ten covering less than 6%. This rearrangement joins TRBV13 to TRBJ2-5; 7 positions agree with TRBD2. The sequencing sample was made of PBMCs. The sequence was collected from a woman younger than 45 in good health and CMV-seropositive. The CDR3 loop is CASSLGGLGGQETQYF. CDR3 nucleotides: TGTGCCAGCAGCTTAGGCGGGTTGGGAGGGCAAGAGACCCAGTACTTC. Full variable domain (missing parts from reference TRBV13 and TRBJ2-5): AAGVIQSPRHLIKEKRETATLKCYPIPRHDTVYWYQQGPGQDPQFLISFYEKMQSDKGSIPDRFSAQQFSDYHSELNMSSLELGDSALYFCASSLGGLGGQETQYFGPGTRLLVL.